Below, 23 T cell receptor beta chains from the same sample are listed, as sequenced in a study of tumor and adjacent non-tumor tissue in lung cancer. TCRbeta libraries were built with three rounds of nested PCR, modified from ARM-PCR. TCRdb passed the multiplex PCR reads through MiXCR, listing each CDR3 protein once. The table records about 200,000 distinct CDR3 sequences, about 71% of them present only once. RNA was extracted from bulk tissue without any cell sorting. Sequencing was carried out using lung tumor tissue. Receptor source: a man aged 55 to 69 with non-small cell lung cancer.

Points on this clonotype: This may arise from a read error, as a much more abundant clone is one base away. In DNA form, the CDR3 reads TGCAGTGGGATGGCTAGCGGAACCTACGAGAAGTACTTC. This gives the protein CSGMASGTYEKYF. The J gene is TRBJ2-7, the V gene TRBV20-1; 7 bases fit TRBD2. The CDR3 covers 13 residues. The V gene's germline CDR1 is DFQATT and CDR2 SNEGSKA (reference sequence).

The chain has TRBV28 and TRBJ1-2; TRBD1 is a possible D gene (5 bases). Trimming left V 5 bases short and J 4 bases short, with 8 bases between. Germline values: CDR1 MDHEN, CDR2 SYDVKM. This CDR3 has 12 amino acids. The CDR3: CASSRTSYGYTF. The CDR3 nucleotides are TGTGCCAGCAGTCGGACAAGCTATGGCTACACCTTC.

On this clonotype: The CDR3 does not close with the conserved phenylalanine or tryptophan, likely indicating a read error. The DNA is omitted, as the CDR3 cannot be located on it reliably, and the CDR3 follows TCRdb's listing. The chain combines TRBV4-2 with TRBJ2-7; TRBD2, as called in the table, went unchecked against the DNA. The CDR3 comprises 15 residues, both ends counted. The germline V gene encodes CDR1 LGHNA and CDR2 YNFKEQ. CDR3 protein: CASSERGRAGHEHYY.

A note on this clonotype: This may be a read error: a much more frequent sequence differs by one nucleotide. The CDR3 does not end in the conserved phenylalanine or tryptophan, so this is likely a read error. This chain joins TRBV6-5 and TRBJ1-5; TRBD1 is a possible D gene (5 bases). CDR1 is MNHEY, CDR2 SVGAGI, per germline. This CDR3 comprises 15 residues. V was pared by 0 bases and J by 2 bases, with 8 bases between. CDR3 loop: CASSYSGEGNQPQHI. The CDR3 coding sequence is TGTGCCAGCAGTTACTCAGGGGAGGGCAATCAGCCCCAGCATATT.

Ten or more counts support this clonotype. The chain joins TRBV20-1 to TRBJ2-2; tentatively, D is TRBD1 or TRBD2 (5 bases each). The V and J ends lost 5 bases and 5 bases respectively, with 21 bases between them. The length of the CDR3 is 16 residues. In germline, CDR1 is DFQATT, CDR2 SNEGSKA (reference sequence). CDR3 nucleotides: TGCAGTGCTTGGAGGAGTGGGGGTTCGGTGACCGGGGAGCTGTTTTTT. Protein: CSAWRSGGSVTGELFF.

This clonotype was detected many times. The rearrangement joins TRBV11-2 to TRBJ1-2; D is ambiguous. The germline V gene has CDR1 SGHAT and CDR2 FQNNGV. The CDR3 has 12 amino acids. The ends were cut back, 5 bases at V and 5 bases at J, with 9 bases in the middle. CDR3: CASSPTTYGYTF. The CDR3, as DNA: TGTGCCAGCAGCCCAACTACATATGGCTACACCTTC.

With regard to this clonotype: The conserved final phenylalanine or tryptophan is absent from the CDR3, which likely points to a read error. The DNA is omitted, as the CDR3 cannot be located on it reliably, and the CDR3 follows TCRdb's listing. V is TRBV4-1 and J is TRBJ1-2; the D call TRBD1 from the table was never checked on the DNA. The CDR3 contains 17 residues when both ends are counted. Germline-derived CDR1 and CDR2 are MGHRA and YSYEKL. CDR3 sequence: CASSQDTGTGEDYGYSL.

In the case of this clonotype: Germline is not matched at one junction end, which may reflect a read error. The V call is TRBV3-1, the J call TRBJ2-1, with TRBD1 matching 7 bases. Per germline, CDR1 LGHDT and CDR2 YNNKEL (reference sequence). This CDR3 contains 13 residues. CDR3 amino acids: CASSQADGQARVF. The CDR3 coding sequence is TGTGCCAGCAGCCAAGCTGACGGACAGGCCCGGGTCTTC.

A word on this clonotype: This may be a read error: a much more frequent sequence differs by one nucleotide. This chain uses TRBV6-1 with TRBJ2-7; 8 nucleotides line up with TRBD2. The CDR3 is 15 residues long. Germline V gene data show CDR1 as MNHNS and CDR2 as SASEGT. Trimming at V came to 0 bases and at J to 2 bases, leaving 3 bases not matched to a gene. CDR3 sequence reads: CASSEASGEAYEQYF. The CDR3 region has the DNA TGTGCCAGCAGTGAAGCTAGCGGGGAGGCCTACGAGCAGTACTTC.

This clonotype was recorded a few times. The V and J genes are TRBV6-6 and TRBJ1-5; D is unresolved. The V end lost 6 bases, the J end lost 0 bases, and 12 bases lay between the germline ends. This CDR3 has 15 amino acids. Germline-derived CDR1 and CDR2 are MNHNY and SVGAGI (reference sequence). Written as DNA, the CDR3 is TGTGCCAGCAGGCAGGAGGGCAGTAGCAATCAGCCCCAGCATTTT. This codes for CASRQEGSSNQPQHF.

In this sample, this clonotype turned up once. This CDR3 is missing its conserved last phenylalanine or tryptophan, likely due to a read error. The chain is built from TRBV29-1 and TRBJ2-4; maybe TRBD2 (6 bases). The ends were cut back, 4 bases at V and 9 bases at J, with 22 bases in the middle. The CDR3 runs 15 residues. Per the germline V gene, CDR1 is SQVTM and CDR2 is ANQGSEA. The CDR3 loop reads CSVAKSGGTIGIQYL. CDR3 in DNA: TGCAGCGTTGCGAAGTCTGGCGGGACGATAGGCATTCAGTACTTA.

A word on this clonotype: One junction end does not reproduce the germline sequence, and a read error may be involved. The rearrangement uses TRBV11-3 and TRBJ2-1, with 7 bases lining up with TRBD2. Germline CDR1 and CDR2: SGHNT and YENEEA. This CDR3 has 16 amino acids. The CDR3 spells CASDTSGTRIYNEQFF. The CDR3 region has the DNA TGTGCCAGCGACACGAGCGGGACTCGTATATACAATGAGCAATTCTTC. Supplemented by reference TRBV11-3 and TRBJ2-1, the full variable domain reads EAGVVQSPRYKIIEKKQPVAFWCNPISGHNTLYWYLQNLGQGPELLIRYENEEAVDDSQLPKDRFSAERLKGVDSTLKIQPAELGDSAVYLCASDTSGTRIYNEQFFGPGTRLTVL.

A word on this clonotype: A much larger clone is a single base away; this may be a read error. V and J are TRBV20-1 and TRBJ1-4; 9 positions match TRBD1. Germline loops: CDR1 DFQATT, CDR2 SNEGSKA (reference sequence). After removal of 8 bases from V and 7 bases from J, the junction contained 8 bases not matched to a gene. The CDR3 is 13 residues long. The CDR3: CSTSTGGIEKLFF. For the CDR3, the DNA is TGCAGTACTTCGACAGGGGGGATTGAAAAACTGTTTTTT.

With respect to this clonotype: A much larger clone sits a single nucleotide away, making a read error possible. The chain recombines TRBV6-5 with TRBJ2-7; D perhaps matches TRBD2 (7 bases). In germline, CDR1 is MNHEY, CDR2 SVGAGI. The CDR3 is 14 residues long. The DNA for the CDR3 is TGTGACAGCAGTTTCTCGGGGGGCCTCTACGAGCAGTACTTC. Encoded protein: CDSSFSGGLYEQYF.

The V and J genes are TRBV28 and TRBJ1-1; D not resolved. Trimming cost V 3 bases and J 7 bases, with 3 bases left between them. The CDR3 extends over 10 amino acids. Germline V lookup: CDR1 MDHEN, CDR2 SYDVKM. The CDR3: CASSFDEAFF. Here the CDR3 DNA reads TGTGCCAGCAGTTTCGATGAAGCTTTCTTT.

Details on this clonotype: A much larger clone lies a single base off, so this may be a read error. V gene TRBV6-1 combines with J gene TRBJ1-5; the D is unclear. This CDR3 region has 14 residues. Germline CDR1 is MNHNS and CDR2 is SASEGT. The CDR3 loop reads CVSSEAGSLQPQHF. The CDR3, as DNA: TGTGTCAGCAGTGAAGCAGGAAGCCTACAGCCCCAGCATTTT.

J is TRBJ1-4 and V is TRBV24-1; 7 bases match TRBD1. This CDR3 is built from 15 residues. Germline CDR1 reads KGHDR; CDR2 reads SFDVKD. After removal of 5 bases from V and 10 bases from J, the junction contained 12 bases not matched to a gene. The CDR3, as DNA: TGTGCCACCAGTGTTCCCAGACAGGGCTCAGGAAAACTGTTTTTT. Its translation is CATSVPRQGSGKLFF.

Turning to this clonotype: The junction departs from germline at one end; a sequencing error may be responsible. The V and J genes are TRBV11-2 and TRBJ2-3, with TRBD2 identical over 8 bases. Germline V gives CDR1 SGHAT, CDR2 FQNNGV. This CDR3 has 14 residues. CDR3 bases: TGTACCAGCAACACGGGACTAGGGCCAGATACGCAGTATTTT. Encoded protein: CTSNTGLGPDTQYF.

The CDR3 coding sequence is TGTGCTAACAGCTTAGAGGGGTCGTACTCCTACAATGAGCAGTTCTTC. Translating gives CANSLEGSYSYNEQFF. The chain couples TRBV11-1 to TRBJ2-1; D is possibly TRBD1 or TRBD2 (5 bases each). This CDR3 is 16 amino acids long. The germline CDR1 and CDR2 sequences are SGHAT and FQDESV (reference sequence). Drawing the rest from reference TRBV11-1 and TRBJ2-1, the complete variable domain is EAEVAQSPRYKITEKSQAVAFWCDPISGHATLYWYRQILGQGPELLVQFQDESVVDDSQLPKDRFSAERLKGVDSTLKIQPAELGDSAMYLCANSLEGSYSYNEQFFGPGTRLTVL.

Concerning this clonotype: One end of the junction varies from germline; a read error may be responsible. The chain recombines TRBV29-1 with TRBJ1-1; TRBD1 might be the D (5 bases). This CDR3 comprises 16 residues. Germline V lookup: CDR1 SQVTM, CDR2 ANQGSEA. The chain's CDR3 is CSVPGSVSSRNTEAFF. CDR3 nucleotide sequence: TGCAGCGTCCCAGGGTCGGTCTCTTCACGGAACACAGAAGCTTTCTTT.

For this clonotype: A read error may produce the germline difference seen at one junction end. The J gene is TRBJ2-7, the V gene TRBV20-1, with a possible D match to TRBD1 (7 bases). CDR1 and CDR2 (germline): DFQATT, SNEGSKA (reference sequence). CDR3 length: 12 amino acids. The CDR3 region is CSAHQGGYERCF. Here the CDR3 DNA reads TGCAGTGCTCACCAGGGGGGCTACGAGCGGTGCTTC.

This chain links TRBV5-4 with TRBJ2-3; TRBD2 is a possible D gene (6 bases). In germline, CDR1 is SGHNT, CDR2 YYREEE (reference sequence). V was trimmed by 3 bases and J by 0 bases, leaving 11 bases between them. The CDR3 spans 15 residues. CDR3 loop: CASSSRLGSTDTQYF. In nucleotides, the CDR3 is TGTGCCAGCAGCTCACGACTAGGCAGCACAGATACGCAGTATTTT.

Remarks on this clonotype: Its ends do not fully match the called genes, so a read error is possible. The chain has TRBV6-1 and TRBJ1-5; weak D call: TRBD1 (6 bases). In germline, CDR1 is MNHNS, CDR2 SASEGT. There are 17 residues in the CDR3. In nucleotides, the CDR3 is TGTGCCAGCAGTAGAGCCCGGACAGATCCCCCTAATCAGTCCCAGCATTTT. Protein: CASSRARTDPPNQSQHF.